These T cell receptor beta chains were read from a single sample in a study of T cell changes during pregnancy in multiple sclerosis. The data were produced by immunoSEQ multiplex PCR, yet TCRdb's version contains in-frame clones alone and is incomplete. Seen here are 45,000 or so clones, approximately 96% observed once, and the top ten hold over 0.8%. Sequencing used peripheral blood, obtained in the second trimester of pregnancy. The receptors derive from a female donor with multiple sclerosis, enrolled in a pregnancy study. Both conserved end residues are part of each CDR3. Each record gives: clone size, V gene, J gene, D gene, CDR3 length, CDR3 protein, CDR3 DNA. D genes are given only for firm matches. Clone size is given for some rows only: seen once, a few or many times, or a class if the clone is expanded.

abundance: -
v_gene: TRBV28
j_gene: TRBJ1-5
d_gene: TRBD1
len: 14
CDR3aa: CASSLDRGNQPQHF
CDR3nt: TGTGCCAGCAGTTTAGACAGGGGCAATCAGCCCCAGCATTTT

abundance: -
v_gene: TRBV28
j_gene: TRBJ2-1
d_gene: -
len: 14
CDR3aa: CASSLAAGINEQFF
CDR3nt: TGTGCCAGCAGTTTGGCGGCAGGGATCAATGAGCAGTTCTTC

abundance: -
v_gene: TRBV18
j_gene: TRBJ2-7
d_gene: TRBD2
len: 15
CDR3aa: CASSSPPSGSYEQYF
CDR3nt: TGTGCCAGCTCATCTCCTCCTAGCGGTTCCTACGAGCAGTACTTC

abundance: -
v_gene: TRBV6-5
j_gene: TRBJ2-7
d_gene: TRBD1
len: 13
CDR3aa: CASSRGTGYEQYF
CDR3nt: TGTGCCAGCAGCCGCGGGACAGGGTACGAGCAGTACTTC

abundance: -
v_gene: TRBV7-2
j_gene: TRBJ2-3
d_gene: TRBD2
len: 14
CDR3aa: CASSRTSGTDTQYF
CDR3nt: TGTGCCAGCAGCCGGACTAGCGGCACAGATACGCAGTATTTT

abundance: once
v_gene: TRBV6-1
j_gene: TRBJ1-6
d_gene: TRBD1
len: 16
CDR3aa: CASSGKTGGYNSPLHF
CDR3nt: TGTGCCAGCAGTGGAAAGACAGGGGGCTATAATTCACCCCTCCACTTT

abundance: -
v_gene: TRBV2
j_gene: TRBJ2-1
d_gene: TRBD1
len: 13
CDR3aa: CASRGQTYNEQFF
CDR3nt: TGTGCCAGCAGGGGACAGACCTACAATGAGCAGTTCTTC

abundance: -
v_gene: TRBV7-8
j_gene: TRBJ1-2
d_gene: -
len: 12
CDR3aa: CASQGSNYGYTF
CDR3nt: TGTGCCAGCCAGGGTTCGAACTATGGCTACACCTTC

abundance: -
v_gene: TRBV4-2
j_gene: TRBJ2-3
d_gene: TRBD2
len: 15
CDR3aa: CASSQVAGATDTQYF
CDR3nt: TGTGCCAGCAGCCAAGTAGCGGGAGCGACAGATACGCAGTATTTT

abundance: once
v_gene: TRBV9
j_gene: TRBJ2-2
d_gene: -
len: 14
CDR3aa: CASSVAYRGGELFF
CDR3nt: TGTGCCAGCAGCGTAGCATATCGCGGCGGGGAGCTGTTTTTT

abundance: -
v_gene: TRBV11-3
j_gene: TRBJ1-3
d_gene: -
len: 16
CDR3aa: CASSLGSASSGNTIYF
CDR3nt: TGTGCCAGCAGCTTAGGTTCCGCGAGCTCTGGAAACACCATATATTTT

abundance: once
v_gene: TRBV5-4
j_gene: TRBJ2-1
d_gene: -
len: 13
CDR3aa: CASSLDTPDEQFF
CDR3nt: TGTGCCAGCAGCCTCGACACCCCAGATGAGCAGTTCTTC

abundance: -
v_gene: TRBV7-3
j_gene: TRBJ2-1
d_gene: TRBD2
len: 16
CDR3aa: CASSALAGGPEFEQFF
CDR3nt: TGTGCCAGCAGCGCGCTAGCGGGAGGGCCCGAGTTTGAGCAGTTCTTC

abundance: -
v_gene: TRBV5-1
j_gene: TRBJ2-3
d_gene: -
len: 16
CDR3aa: CASSLQGMDGTDTQYF
CDR3nt: TGCGCCAGCAGCTTACAGGGAATGGACGGCACAGATACGCAGTATTTT

abundance: -
v_gene: TRBV11-3
j_gene: TRBJ2-7
d_gene: TRBD1
len: 17
CDR3aa: CASSLGGGAGTYDKQYF
CDR3nt: TGTGCCAGCAGCTTAGGAGGGGGCGCAGGGACCTACGATAAGCAGTACTTC

abundance: -
v_gene: TRBV5-1
j_gene: TRBJ2-7
d_gene: TRBD2
len: 15
CDR3aa: CASSWTSGGTYEQYF
CDR3nt: TGCGCCAGCAGCTGGACTAGCGGGGGAACGTACGAGCAGTACTTC